There are many counts of the clone carrying this TCR beta chain. Just one base apart from a much larger clone, this may be a read error. This likely comes from a read error, as the CDR3 has no conserved phenylalanine or tryptophan at its end. Using MiXCR, TCRdb reanalyzed the PCR reads. The repertoire holds tens of thousands of clones, with around 16% as singletons. This specimen belongs to a study of metastatic and nonmetastatic thyroid tumors. Study as a whole: Blood and tumor or nodule tissue repertoires from malignant and benign thyroid patients were compared.

No patient had received any treatment before thyroid surgery. The ends lost 6 bases at V and 9 bases at J; junction bases unmatched: 5. Germline V gene sequence: CDR1 MNHNS, CDR2 SASEGT. CDR3 length: 13 residues. This TCR was sampled from a female donor with papillary thyroid cancer or a benign thyroid nodule (not recorded which). Some clones in this sample may be carry-over from other donors' samples. This chain links TRBV6-1 with TRBJ1-6, with 7 bases aligning to TRBD1. Sequenced input: tumor tissue. The CDR3 sequence: CASSRTGVSPLHL. As DNA, the CDR3 is TGTGCCAGCAGCCGGACAGGAGTTTCACCCCTCCACCTT.